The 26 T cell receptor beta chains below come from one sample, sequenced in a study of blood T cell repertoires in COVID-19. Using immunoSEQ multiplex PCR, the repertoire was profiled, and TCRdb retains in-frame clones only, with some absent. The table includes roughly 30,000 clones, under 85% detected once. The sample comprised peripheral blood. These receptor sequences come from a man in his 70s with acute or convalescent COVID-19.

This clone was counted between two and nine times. CDR3 amino acids: CASSPSTLGEQYF. DNA for the CDR3: TGTGCCAGCAGCCCCAGTACCCTCGGGGAGCAGTACTTC. The V call is TRBV7-3, the J call TRBJ2-7; D ambiguous. The germline V gene encodes CDR1 SGHTA and CDR2 FQGTGA. The CDR3 consists of 13 residues. V was trimmed by 5 bases and J by 7 bases, leaving 15 bases between them. The whole variable domain, remainder taken from reference TRBV7-3 and TRBJ2-7, is GAGVSQTPSNKVTEKGKYVELRCDPISGHTALYWYRQSLGQGPEFLIYFQGTGAADDSGLPNDRFFAVRPEGSVSTLKIQRTERGDSAVYLCASSPSTLGEQYFGPGTRLTVT.

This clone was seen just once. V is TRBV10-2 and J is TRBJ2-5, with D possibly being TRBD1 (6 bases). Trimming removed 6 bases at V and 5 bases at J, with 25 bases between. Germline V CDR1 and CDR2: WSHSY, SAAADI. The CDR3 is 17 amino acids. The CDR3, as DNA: TGCGCCAGCAGAAGACCAACACAGGGACACTCAGAGGAGACCCAGTACTTC. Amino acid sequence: CASRRPTQGHSEETQYF.

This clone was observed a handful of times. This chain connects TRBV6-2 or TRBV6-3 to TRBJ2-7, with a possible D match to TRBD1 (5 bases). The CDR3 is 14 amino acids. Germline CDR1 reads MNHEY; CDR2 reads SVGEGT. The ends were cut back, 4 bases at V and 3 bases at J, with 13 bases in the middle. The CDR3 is CASSSTAPVYEQYF. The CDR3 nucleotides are TGTGCCAGCAGTTCGACAGCTCCGGTCTACGAGCAGTACTTC.

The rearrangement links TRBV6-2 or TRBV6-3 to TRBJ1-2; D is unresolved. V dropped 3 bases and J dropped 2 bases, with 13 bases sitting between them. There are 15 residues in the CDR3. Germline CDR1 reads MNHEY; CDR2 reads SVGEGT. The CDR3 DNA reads TGTGCCAGCAGTTATGGGCTGGCGGGAAACTATGGCTACACCTTC. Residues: CASSYGLAGNYGYTF.

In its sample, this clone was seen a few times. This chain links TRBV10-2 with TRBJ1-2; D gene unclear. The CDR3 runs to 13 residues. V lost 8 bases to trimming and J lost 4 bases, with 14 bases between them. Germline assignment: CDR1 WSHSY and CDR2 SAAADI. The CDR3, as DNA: TGCGCCAGCGGTAGTACAGCTACCTATGGCTACACCTTC. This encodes CASGSTATYGYTF.

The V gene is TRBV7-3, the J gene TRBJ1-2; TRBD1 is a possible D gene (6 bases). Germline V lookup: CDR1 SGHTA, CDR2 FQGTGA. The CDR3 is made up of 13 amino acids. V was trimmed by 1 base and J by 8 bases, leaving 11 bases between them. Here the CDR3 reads CASSLNGGQGYTF. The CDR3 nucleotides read TGTGCCAGCAGCTTAAATGGTGGACAGGGCTACACCTTC.

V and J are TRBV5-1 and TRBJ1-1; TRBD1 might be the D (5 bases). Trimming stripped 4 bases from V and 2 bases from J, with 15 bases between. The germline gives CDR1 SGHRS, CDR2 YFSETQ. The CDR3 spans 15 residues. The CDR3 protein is CASSPRPDTNTEAFF. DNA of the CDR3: TGCGCCAGCAGCCCCCGACCGGACACTAACACTGAAGCTTTCTTT.

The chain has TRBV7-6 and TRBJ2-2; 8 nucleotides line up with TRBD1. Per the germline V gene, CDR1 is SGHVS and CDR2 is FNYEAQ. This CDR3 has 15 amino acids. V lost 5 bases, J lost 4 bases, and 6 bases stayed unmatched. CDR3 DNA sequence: TGTGCCAGCAGCCCGACAGGGGCCAGCACCGGGGAGCTGTTTTTT. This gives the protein CASSPTGASTGELFF.

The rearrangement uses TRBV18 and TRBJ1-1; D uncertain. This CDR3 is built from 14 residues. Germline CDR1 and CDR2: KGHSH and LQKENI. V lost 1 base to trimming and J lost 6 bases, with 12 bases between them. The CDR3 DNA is TGTGCCAGCTCACCACGGCAGAGTGAGGCTGAAGCTTTCTTT. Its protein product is CASSPRQSEAEAFF.

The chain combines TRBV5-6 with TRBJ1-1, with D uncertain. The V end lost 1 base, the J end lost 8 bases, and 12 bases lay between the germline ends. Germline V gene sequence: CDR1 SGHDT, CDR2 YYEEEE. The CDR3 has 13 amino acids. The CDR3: CASSLMMVAEAFF. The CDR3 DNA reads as TGTGCCAGCAGCTTGATGATGGTGGCCGAAGCTTTCTTT.

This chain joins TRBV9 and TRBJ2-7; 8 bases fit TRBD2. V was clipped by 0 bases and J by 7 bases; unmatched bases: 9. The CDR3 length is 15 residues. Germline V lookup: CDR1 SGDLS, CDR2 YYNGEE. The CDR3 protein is CASSVAPAGVGEQYF. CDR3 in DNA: TGTGCCAGCAGCGTAGCCCCAGCGGGAGTGGGTGAGCAGTACTTC.

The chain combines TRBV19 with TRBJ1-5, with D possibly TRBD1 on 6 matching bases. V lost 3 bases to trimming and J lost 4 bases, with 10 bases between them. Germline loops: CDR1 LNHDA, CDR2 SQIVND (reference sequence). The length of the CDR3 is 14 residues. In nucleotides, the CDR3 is TGTGCCAGTAGTATGGGGACACTAAATCAGCCCCAGCATTTT. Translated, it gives CASSMGTLNQPQHF.

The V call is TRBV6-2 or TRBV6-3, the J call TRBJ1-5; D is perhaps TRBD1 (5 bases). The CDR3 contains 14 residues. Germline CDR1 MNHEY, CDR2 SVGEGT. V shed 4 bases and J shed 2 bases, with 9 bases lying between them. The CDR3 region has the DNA TGTGCCAGCAGTTGGAGGGGAGGCAATCAGCCCCAGCATTTT. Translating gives CASSWRGGNQPQHF.

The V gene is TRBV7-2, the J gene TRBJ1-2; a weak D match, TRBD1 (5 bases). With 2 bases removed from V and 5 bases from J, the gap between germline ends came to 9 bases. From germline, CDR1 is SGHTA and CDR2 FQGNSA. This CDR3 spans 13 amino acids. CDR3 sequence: CASSLTQDYGYTF. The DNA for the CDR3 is TGTGCCAGCAGCTTAACACAGGATTATGGCTACACCTTC.

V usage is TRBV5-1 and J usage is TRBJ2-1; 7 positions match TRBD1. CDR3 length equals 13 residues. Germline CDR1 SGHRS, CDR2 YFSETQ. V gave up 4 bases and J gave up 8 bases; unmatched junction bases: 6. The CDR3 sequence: CASSGGTADEQFF. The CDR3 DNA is TGCGCCAGCAGCGGTGGGACAGCAGATGAGCAGTTCTTC.

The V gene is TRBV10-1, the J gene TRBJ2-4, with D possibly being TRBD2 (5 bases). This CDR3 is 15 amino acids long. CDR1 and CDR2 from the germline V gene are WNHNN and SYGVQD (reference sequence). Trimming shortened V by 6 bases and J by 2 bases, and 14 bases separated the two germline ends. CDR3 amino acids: CASRNRGATKNIQYF. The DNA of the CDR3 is TGCGCCAGCAGAAATCGGGGAGCTACCAAAAACATTCAGTACTTC.

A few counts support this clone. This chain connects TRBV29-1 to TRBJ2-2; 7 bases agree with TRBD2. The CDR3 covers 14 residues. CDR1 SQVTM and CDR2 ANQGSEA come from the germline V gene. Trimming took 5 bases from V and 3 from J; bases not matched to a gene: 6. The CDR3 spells CSVNQAGHTGELFF. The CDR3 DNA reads TGCAGCGTTAACCAAGCGGGGCACACCGGGGAGCTGTTTTTT.

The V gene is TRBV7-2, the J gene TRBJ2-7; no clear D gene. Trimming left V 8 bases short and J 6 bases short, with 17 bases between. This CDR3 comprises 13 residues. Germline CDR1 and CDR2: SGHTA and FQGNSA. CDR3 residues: CASGSSVRSEQYF. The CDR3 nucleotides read TGTGCCAGCGGGTCTTCGGTGCGGTCCGAGCAGTACTTC. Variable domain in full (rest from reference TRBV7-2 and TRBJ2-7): GAGVSQSPSNKVTEKGKDVELRCDPISGHTALYWYRQSLGQGLEFLIYFQGNSAPDKSGLPSDRFSAERTGGSVSTLTIQRTQQEDSAVYLCASGSSVRSEQYFGPGTRLTVT.

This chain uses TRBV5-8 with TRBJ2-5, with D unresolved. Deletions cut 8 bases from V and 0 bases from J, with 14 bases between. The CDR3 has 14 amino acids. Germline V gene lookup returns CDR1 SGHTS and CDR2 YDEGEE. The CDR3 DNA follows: TGTGCCAGTTCGAGAGGCCTGTACCAAGAGACCCAGTACTTC. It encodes CASSRGLYQETQYF.

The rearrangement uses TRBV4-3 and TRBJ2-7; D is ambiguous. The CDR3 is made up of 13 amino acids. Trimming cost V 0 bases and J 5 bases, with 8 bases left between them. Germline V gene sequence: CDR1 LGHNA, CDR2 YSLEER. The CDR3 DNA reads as TGCGCCAGCAGCCAAGACCCGGAGCACGAGCAGTACTTC. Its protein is CASSQDPEHEQYF.

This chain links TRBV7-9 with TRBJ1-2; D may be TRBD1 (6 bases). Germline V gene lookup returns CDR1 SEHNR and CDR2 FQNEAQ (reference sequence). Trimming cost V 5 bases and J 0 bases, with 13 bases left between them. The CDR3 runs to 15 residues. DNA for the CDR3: TGTGCCAGCAGCCAAACAGAGGGGGCTAACTATGGCTACACCTTC. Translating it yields CASSQTEGANYGYTF.

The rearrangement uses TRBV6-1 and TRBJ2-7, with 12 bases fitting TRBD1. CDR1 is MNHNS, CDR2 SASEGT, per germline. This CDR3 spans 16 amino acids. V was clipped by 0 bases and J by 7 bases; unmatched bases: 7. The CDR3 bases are TGTGCCAGCAGTGAAGCGATGGGACAGGGGGCGAAGGAGCAGTACTTC. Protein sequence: CASSEAMGQGAKEQYF.

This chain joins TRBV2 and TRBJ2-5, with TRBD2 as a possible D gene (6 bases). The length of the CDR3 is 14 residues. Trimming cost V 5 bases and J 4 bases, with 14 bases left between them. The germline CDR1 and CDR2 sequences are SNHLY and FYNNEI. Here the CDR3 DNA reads TGTGCCAGCAGTCCGGGACTCCAGGCAGAGACCCAGTACTTC. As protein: CASSPGLQAETQYF. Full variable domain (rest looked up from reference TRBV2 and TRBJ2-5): EPEVTQTPSHQVTQMGQEVILRCVPISNHLYFYWYRQILGQKVEFLVSFYNNEISEKSEIFDDQFSVERPDGSNFTLKIRSTKLEDSAMYFCASSPGLQAETQYFGPGTRLLVL.

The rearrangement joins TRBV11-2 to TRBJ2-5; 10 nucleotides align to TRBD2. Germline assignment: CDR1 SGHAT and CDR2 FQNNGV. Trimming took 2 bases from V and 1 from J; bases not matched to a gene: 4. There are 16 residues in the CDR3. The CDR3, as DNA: TGTGCCAGCAGCTTACAAGCGGGAGGGACCCAAGAGACCCAGTACTTC. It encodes CASSLQAGGTQETQYF.

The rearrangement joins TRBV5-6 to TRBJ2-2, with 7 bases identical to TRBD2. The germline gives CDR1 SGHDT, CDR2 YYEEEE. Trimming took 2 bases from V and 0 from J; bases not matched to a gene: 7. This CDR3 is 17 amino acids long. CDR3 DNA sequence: TGTGCCAGCAGCTTAGACTCCGCGGGGGCGAACACCGGGGAGCTGTTTTTT. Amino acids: CASSLDSAGANTGELFF. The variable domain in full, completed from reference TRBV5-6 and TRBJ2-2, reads DAGVTQSPTHLIKTRGQQVTLRCSPKSGHDTVSWYQQALGQGPQFIFQYYEEEERQRGNFPDRFSGHQFPNYSSELNVNALLLGDSALYLCASSLDSAGANTGELFFGEGSRLTVL.

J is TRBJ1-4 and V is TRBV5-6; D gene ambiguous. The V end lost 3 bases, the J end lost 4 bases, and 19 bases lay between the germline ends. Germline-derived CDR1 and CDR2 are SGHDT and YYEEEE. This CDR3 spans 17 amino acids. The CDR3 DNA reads TGTGCCAGCAGCTCGGCAGGCCCCTCCCCTCTTAATGAAAAACTGTTTTTT. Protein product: CASSSAGPSPLNEKLFF.